Listed below are T cell receptor beta chains from one sample, sequenced in a study of STAT5B mutations in CD4+ large granular lymphocyte leukemia. Data came from immunoSEQ multiplex PCR; TCRdb stores just in-frame clones and leaves some out. The sample lists tens of thousands of clones; over 70% were seen once. The sequenced material came from CD4+ T cells from blood buffy coats. These receptors all stem from a human donor in good health. CDR3s include the opening cysteine and the closing phenylalanine or tryptophan. D genes are given only for firm matches. Some rows have no size entry. The others give once, few or many, or a class for an expanded clone.

>TRBV11-2|-|TRBJ2-5|-
CASSLGGGLETQYF
TGTGCCAGCAGCCTCGGAGGGGGTTTGGAGACCCAGTACTTC
>TRBV7-9|-|TRBJ1-1|-
CASSLAGTNTEAFF
TGTGCCAGCAGCTTAGCAGGGACGAACACTGAAGCTTTCTTT
>TRBV23-1|-|TRBJ2-1|TRBD2
CASSRLAGESGEQFF
TGCGCCAGCAGCCGACTAGCGGGAGAGTCGGGTGAGCAGTTCTTC
>TRBV6-1|-|TRBJ1-4|-
CASSYGLGLFF
TGTGCCAGCAGTTACGGGCTGGGACTGTTTTTT
>TRBV19|-|TRBJ2-3|TRBD1
CASSSSDRGIFADTQYF
TGTGCCAGTAGCTCGAGTGACAGGGGCATTTTCGCAGATACGCAGTATTTT
>TRBV5-1|-|TRBJ1-4|TRBD1
CASSPHPGQVNEKLFF
TGCGCCAGCAGCCCCCACCCGGGACAGGTTAATGAAAAACTGTTTTTT
>TRBV5-4|-|TRBJ1-1|-
CASSLPNTEAFF
TGTGCCAGCAGCCTACCGAACACTGAAGCTTTCTTT
>TRBV7-9|-|TRBJ2-1|TRBD2
CASSLGSSGRAGRLDEQFF
TGTGCCAGCAGCTTAGGGTCTAGCGGGAGGGCCGGAAGGTTGGATGAGCAGTTCTTC
>TRBV5-6|-|TRBJ2-1|-
CASSLERPLVWFF
TGTGCCAGCAGCTTAGAACGGCCACTTGTGTGGTTCTTC
>TRBV7-9|-|TRBJ2-7|-
CASSFLGTTYEQYF
TGTGCCAGCAGCTTTCTAGGGACCACCTACGAGCAGTACTTC
>TRBV6-4|-|TRBJ1-4|-
CASSDPATERFATNEKLFF
TGTGCCAGCAGTGACCCGGCGACAGAGAGGTTCGCAACTAATGAAAAACTGTTTTTT
>TRBV15|-|TRBJ2-1|-
CATKARDSSYNEQFF
TGTGCCACCAAAGCGCGGGATAGCTCCTACAATGAGCAGTTCTTC
>TRBV4-1|few|TRBJ2-5|TRBD2
CASSQDPRSLAGTQETQYF
TGCGCCAGCAGCCAAGACCCCCGATCCCTAGCGGGAACACAAGAGACCCAGTACTTC
>TRBV10-3|-|TRBJ1-4|TRBD1
CAISEGKGQGEKLFF
TGTGCCATCAGTGAAGGAAAGGGACAGGGGGAAAAACTGTTTTTT
>TRBV28|-|TRBJ2-1|TRBD2
CASSRLAGGSYNEQFF
TGTGCCAGCAGCAGACTAGCGGGAGGCTCCTACAATGAGCAGTTCTTC
>TRBV5-1|-|TRBJ2-3|TRBD2
CASSFSGLASTDTQYF
TGCGCCAGCAGCTTCTCGGGACTAGCAAGCACAGATACGCAGTATTTT
>TRBV27|few|TRBJ2-3|-
CASSSTWTRGPSTDTQYF
TGTGCCAGCAGTTCAACCTGGACCCGAGGGCCTAGCACAGATACGCAGTATTTT
>TRBV7-8|-|TRBJ2-7|-
CASSLGAYEQYF
TGTGCCAGCAGCTTGGGAGCTTACGAGCAGTACTTC
>TRBV28|-|TRBJ2-1|-
CASTLAGPVYNEQFF
TGTGCCAGCACCCTAGCCGGGCCGGTCTACAATGAGCAGTTCTTC
>TRBV6-4|-|TRBJ2-2|-
CASSDDTGELFF
TGTGCCAGCAGTGATGACACCGGGGAGCTGTTTTTT
>TRBV29-1|-|TRBJ1-2|-
CSVEEGYTF
TGCAGCGTTGAGGAAGGCTACACCTTC
>TRBV18|-|TRBJ2-7|-
CASSPYEGSEQYF
TGTGCCAGCTCACCTTATGAGGGATCCGAGCAGTACTTC
>TRBV10-1|-|TRBJ2-2|TRBD2
CASRSGTNTGELFF
TGCGCCAGCAGAAGCGGGACGAACACCGGGGAGCTGTTTTTT
>TRBV9|-|TRBJ1-3|-
CASSVGQDLSGNTIYF
TGTGCCAGCAGCGTAGGGCAGGACCTCTCTGGAAACACCATATATTTT
>TRBV11-2|-|TRBJ2-7|TRBD1
CASSPISTGGWYEQYF
TGTGCCAGCAGCCCTATCTCTACAGGGGGCTGGTACGAGCAGTACTTC
>TRBV6-6|-|TRBJ2-7|TRBD1
CAIGTESYEQYF
TGTGCCATCGGGACAGAGTCCTACGAGCAGTACTTC
>TRBV19|few|TRBJ2-2|-
CASTPSNTGELFF
TGTGCCAGTACCCCTTCGAACACCGGGGAGCTGTTTTTT
>TRBV28|-|TRBJ2-2|-
CASRGTSPSNTGELFF
TGTGCCAGCAGGGGGACGTCTCCTTCGAACACCGGGGAGCTGTTTTTT
>TRBV4-1|-|TRBJ2-1|-
CASSQQILTGRMNEQFF
TGCGCCAGCAGCCAACAGATCCTAACGGGGCGAATGAATGAGCAGTTCTTC
>TRBV7-8|once|TRBJ1-5|-
CASSLVSIQPQHF
TGTGCCAGCAGCTTAGTTAGTATACAGCCCCAGCATTTT
>TRBV6-5|-|TRBJ1-2|-
CASRRGGTIYGYTF
TGTGCCAGCAGAAGAGGAGGGACCATCTATGGCTACACCTTC
>TRBV5-1|-|TRBJ2-1|-
CASSLDGSSSYNEQFF
TGCGCCAGCAGCTTGGATGGGTCCAGCTCCTACAATGAGCAGTTCTTC
>TRBV25-1|-|TRBJ1-1|-
CASSELDYWQGEAFF
TGTGCCAGCAGTGAATTGGATTACTGGCAGGGTGAAGCTTTCTTT
>TRBV5-1|-|TRBJ2-7|TRBD2
CASSFSGGGYEQYF
TGCGCCAGCAGCTTTAGCGGGGGGGGCTACGAGCAGTACTTC
>TRBV27|-|TRBJ1-2|-
CASSSGSPILGYTF
TGTGCCAGCAGTTCGGGCAGCCCGATCCTTGGCTACACCTTC
>TRBV6-5|-|TRBJ2-6|-
CASSYLVGVVANVLTF
TGTGCCAGCAGTTACTTGGTCGGGGTTGTGGCCAACGTCCTGACTTTC
>TRBV5-8|-|TRBJ1-5|-
CASSHRDPNQPQHF
TGTGCCAGCAGCCACCGGGACCCTAATCAGCCCCAGCATTTT
>TRBV5-8|-|TRBJ1-2|-
CATSTGVGDPYGYTF
TGTGCCACAAGCACCGGCGTGGGGGACCCCTATGGCTACACCTTC
>TRBV2|-|TRBJ1-3|TRBD1
CASRTAGGGNTIYF
TGTGCCAGCAGAACCGCAGGGGGAGGAAACACCATATATTTT
>TRBV7-9|few|TRBJ2-1|TRBD1
CASSLPGQGALNEQFF
TGTGCCAGCAGCCTCCCTGGACAGGGGGCTTTGAATGAGCAGTTCTTC
>TRBV7-9|few|TRBJ1-1|-
CASSQQGTEAFF
TGTGCCAGCAGCCAACAGGGCACTGAAGCTTTCTTT